The present TCR beta chain was sequenced within a study of blood T cell repertoires in COVID-19. Study background: COVID-19 samples, acute and convalescent, were from the United States, Italy and Spain.

V lost 6 bases, J lost 6 bases, and 1 base stayed unmatched. The CDR3 has 13 residues. CDR1 and CDR2 from the germline V gene are SQVTM and ANQGSEA. Study processing details: Researchers report that nucleated cell counts were estimated from reference gene primer amplification. This table comes from immunoSEQ multiplex PCR, and its TCRdb copy is limited to in-frame clones, with some not included. D and trimming were read from the DNA, whereas the V and J calls and clone size are those reported in that table. The data show approximately 85,000 clones, approximately 80% seen once. The source is a woman aged 65 to 85 with active or convalescent COVID-19. The rearrangement links TRBV29-1 to TRBJ2-2; 13 nucleotides line up with TRBD2. Sequenced: peripheral blood. CDR3 nucleotides: TGCAGCGTCACTAGCGGGGGGGCCGGGGAGCTGTTTTTT. It codes for CSVTSGGAGELFF.